What follows are 22 T cell receptor beta chains derived from one specimen sequenced in a study of blood T cell repertoires in COVID-19. Data came from immunoSEQ multiplex PCR; TCRdb stores just in-frame clones and leaves some out. The sample yields about 300,000 clones, about nine tenths seen once. The sample was PBMCs or T cells enriched from blood (not recorded which). The receptor source for this set is a man aged 25-40 years who had recovered from COVID-19.

Worth noting for this clone: At one boundary the junction diverges from the germline segment, which might be a read error. This sequence joins TRBV23-1 and TRBJ2-7; D may be TRBD2 (5 bases). TRBV23-1 is labeled an ORF, and its function is uncertain. The CDR3 is made up of 11 amino acids. DNA of the CDR3: TGCGCCAGCCCACTCCGTACCGGGGAGCACTTC. It yields the protein CASPLRTGEHF.

The chain combines TRBV4-1 with TRBJ1-2; D unclear. The CDR3 contains 16 residues. The V end was cut by 4 bases, the J end by 2 bases, with 17 bases between. The germline gives CDR1 MGHRA, CDR2 YSYEKL. In DNA form, the CDR3 reads TGCGCCAGCAGCCCACGCGGGGAGGAACGGAACTATGGCTACACCTTC. Its protein product is CASSPRGEERNYGYTF.

The J gene is TRBJ2-4, the V gene TRBV30, with a weak D call TRBD1 (6 bases). Per germline, CDR1 GTSNPN and CDR2 SVGIG (reference sequence). The CDR3 has 14 amino acids. The V end lost 5 bases, the J end lost 5 bases, and 16 bases lay between the germline ends. The CDR3, as DNA: TGTGCCTGGGAACAGGGAATTGGGGAAAACATTCAGTACTTC. Protein sequence: CAWEQGIGENIQYF.

The chain joins TRBV24-1 to TRBJ1-2; 9 bases fit TRBD1. The V gene end was trimmed by 9 bases and the J gene end by 5 bases; junction bases not matched to a gene: 6. Germline CDR1 reads KGHDR; CDR2 reads SFDVKD. CDR3 length equals 13 residues. For the CDR3, the DNA is TGTGCCACCGGGGACAGGGATGGGTATGGCTACACCTTC. Protein: CATGDRDGYGYTF.

This sequence joins TRBV10-1 and TRBJ1-3; 7 nucleotides line up with TRBD1. Germline V lookup: CDR1 WNHNN, CDR2 SYGVQD (reference sequence). With 6 bases clipped from V and 2 bases from J, the junction kept 4 bases outside the gene matches. The CDR3 is made up of 14 amino acids. This CDR3 reads CASRAGTAGNTIYF. Written as DNA, the CDR3 is TGCGCCAGCAGAGCCGGGACAGCTGGAAACACCATATATTTT.

The chain combines TRBV2 with TRBJ2-7; D perhaps matches TRBD2 (5 bases). CDR1 is SNHLY, CDR2 FYNNEI, per germline. The CDR3 sequence is 12 residues long. Trimming took off 9 bases at V and 2 bases at J, with 11 bases between the two ends. CDR3 nucleotide sequence: TGTGCCAGTATGGGAGAGCCCTACGAGCAGTACTTC. Protein sequence: CASMGEPYEQYF.

The DNA of the CDR3 is TGTGCCAGCAGGGGAGACAGGGACCGGAGCACCATATATTTT. Its translation is CASRGDRDRSTIYF. The chain links TRBV2 to TRBJ1-3, with 7 bases aligning to TRBD1. CDR1 and CDR2 (germline): SNHLY, FYNNEI. The V and J ends lost 6 bases and 9 bases, in that order; junction bases with no gene match: 11. This CDR3 contains 14 residues.

The rearrangement uses TRBV18 and TRBJ2-2, with D uncertain. CDR3 size: 13 residues. CDR1 and CDR2 from the germline V gene are KGHSH and LQKENI. V shed 3 bases and J shed 10 bases, with 12 bases lying between them. CDR3: CASSPTNGVELFF. The CDR3 DNA reads as TGTGCCAGCTCACCCACCAACGGAGTGGAGCTGTTTTTT.

This rearrangement joins TRBV6-1 to TRBJ2-5; D is possibly TRBD2 (5 bases). CDR1 and CDR2 (germline): MNHNS, SASEGT. V was pared by 1 base and J by 5 bases, with 8 bases between. The CDR3 is made up of 13 amino acids. DNA for the CDR3: TGTGCCAGCAGTGAAGTGGGCGGGGAGACCCAGTACTTC. Its protein product is CASSEVGGETQYF.

This chain connects TRBV29-1 to TRBJ2-1; D gene ambiguous. Trimming shortened V by 2 bases and J by 2 bases, and 7 bases separated the two germline ends. The CDR3 covers 13 residues. CDR1 SQVTM and CDR2 ANQGSEA come from the germline V gene. CDR3 region: CSVEFPTYNEQFF. As DNA, the CDR3 is TGCAGCGTTGAATTTCCAACCTACAATGAGCAGTTCTTC.

The chain carries TRBV29-1 and TRBJ1-1; 9 nucleotides agree with TRBD1. CDR1 is SQVTM, CDR2 ANQGSEA, per germline. The trim removed 7 bases at V and 5 bases at J, leaving 11 bases unmatched. The CDR3 is made up of 14 amino acids. CDR3 sequence: CSAGGQGRGTEAFF. Here the CDR3 DNA reads TGCAGCGCTGGGGGACAGGGCCGGGGAACTGAAGCTTTCTTT.

The chain recombines TRBV14 with TRBJ1-5, with D unresolved. The CDR3 runs to 13 residues. Germline V gives CDR1 SGHDN, CDR2 FVKESK. Deletions cut 3 bases from V and 0 bases from J, with 3 bases between. The CDR3 loop is CASSHSSNQPQHF. DNA for the CDR3: TGTGCCAGCAGCCACAGTAGCAATCAGCCCCAGCATTTT.

The chain couples TRBV30 to TRBJ2-7; TRBD2 agrees at 8 bases. Germline V gene lookup returns CDR1 GTSNPN and CDR2 SVGIG (reference sequence). V was clipped by 4 bases and J by 5 bases; unmatched bases: 7. CDR3 size: 13 residues. Here the CDR3 reads CAWTPGGGHEQYF. Written as DNA, the CDR3 is TGTGCCTGGACTCCCGGGGGGGGGCACGAGCAGTACTTC.

The gene calls are TRBV4-1 and TRBJ2-4, with D maybe TRBD2 (6 bases). In germline, CDR1 is MGHRA, CDR2 YSYEKL. The V and J ends lost 2 bases and 10 bases respectively, with 21 bases between them. The CDR3 contains 16 residues. Written as DNA, the CDR3 is TGCGCCAGCAGCCAAATCTCCAGGGATAAAGGGAGGATTCAGTACTTC. Its protein is CASSQISRDKGRIQYF.

This chain links TRBV30 with TRBJ2-1, with D perhaps TRBD1 (5 bases). The germline V gene encodes CDR1 GTSNPN and CDR2 SVGIG (reference sequence). The CDR3 extends over 14 amino acids. The V end was cut by 1 base, the J end by 3 bases, with 10 bases between. CDR3 sequence (DNA): TGTGCCTGGAGTGAAGGGGCCGGCTACAATGAGCAGTTCTTC. Encoded protein: CAWSEGAGYNEQFF.

This chain links TRBV14 with TRBJ1-1; maybe TRBD1 (5 bases). V gave up 4 bases and J gave up 6 bases, with 24 bases separating them. In germline, CDR1 is SGHDN, CDR2 FVKESK. This CDR3 is 17 amino acids long. Written as DNA, the CDR3 is TGTGCCAGCAGCCCTTCGGGACTCAAATTTGCCAGGCCTGAAGCTTTCTTT. This encodes CASSPSGLKFARPEAFF.

This chain links TRBV2 with TRBJ2-7; D perhaps matches TRBD2 (6 bases). The germline V gene has CDR1 SNHLY and CDR2 FYNNEI. This CDR3 spans 15 amino acids. The V gene lost 4 bases and the J gene lost 0 bases, with 13 bases spanning the gap. CDR3 protein: CASSAGSGSSYEQYF. In DNA, the CDR3 is TGTGCCAGCAGTGCTGGTAGCGGTAGCTCCTACGAGCAGTACTTC.

The V and J genes are TRBV6-5 and TRBJ2-7; 7 bases match TRBD1. Unmatched junction bases numbered 2, after V lost 4 bases and J lost 2 bases. The germline V gene encodes CDR1 MNHEY and CDR2 SVGAGI. CDR3 length: 13 amino acids. The CDR3: CASSLGQTYEQYF. The CDR3 region has the DNA TGTGCCAGCAGTTTGGGACAGACCTACGAGCAGTACTTC.

Only one count was recorded for this clone. The rearrangement uses TRBV18 and TRBJ2-3; 8 bases are shared with TRBD2. Trimming took 6 bases from V and 5 from J; bases not matched to a gene: 7. The CDR3 extends over 14 amino acids. Germline V CDR1 and CDR2: KGHSH, LQKENI. CDR3 bases: TGTGCCAGCTCGGAGCTGGCGGGAGGAGATACGCAGTATTTT. This encodes CASSELAGGDTQYF.

V and J are TRBV2 and TRBJ2-3; 8 nucleotides agree with TRBD1. The length of the CDR3 is 15 residues. Trimming cost V 6 bases and J 4 bases; bases outside gene matches: 9. CDR1 is SNHLY, CDR2 FYNNEI, per germline. The CDR3 here is CASRETGVGADTQYF. Written as DNA, the CDR3 is TGTGCCAGCAGGGAGACAGGGGTGGGCGCAGATACGCAGTATTTT.

The chain couples TRBV6-5 to TRBJ1-1; D not certain. Germline V gene lookup returns CDR1 MNHEY and CDR2 SVGAGI. The V end was cut by 3 bases, the J end by 1 base, with 12 bases between. This CDR3 spans 15 amino acids. The CDR3 DNA is TGTGCCAGCAGTTATTTGGGAGGGCGGAACACTGAAGCTTTCTTT. This translates into CASSYLGGRNTEAFF.

The chain recombines TRBV4-1 with TRBJ2-3; TRBD2 aligns across 13 bases. This CDR3 comprises 18 residues. V lost 4 bases to trimming and J lost 4 bases; unmatched junction nucleotides: 11. The germline V gene has CDR1 MGHRA and CDR2 YSYEKL. The CDR3 DNA sequence: TGCGCCAGCAGCCCTGGACTAGCGGGAGAGTCCCGCCCAGATACGCAGTATTTT. It yields the protein CASSPGLAGESRPDTQYF.